What follows are 23 T cell receptor beta chains derived from one specimen sequenced in a study of T cell changes during pregnancy in multiple sclerosis. Repertoires were generated with immunoSEQ multiplex PCR, while TCRdb's copy carries only in-frame clones and drops some. This table holds some 27,000 clones, 85% to 90% found once. This specimen was CD8+ T cells from peripheral blood mononuclear cells, taken before pregnancy. These receptors all come from a female donor with multiple sclerosis, enrolled in a pregnancy study.

This chain joins TRBV5-5 and TRBJ2-5, with 10 bases that match TRBD1. This CDR3 is 16 amino acids long. The V gene's germline CDR1 is SGHKS and CDR2 YYEKEE (reference sequence). With V trimmed by 1 base and J by 5 bases, 8 bases remained unmatched. CDR3 sequence reads: CASSLTGTGVRETQYF. DNA for the CDR3: TGTGCCAGCAGCTTGACCGGGACAGGGGTGAGGGAGACCCAGTACTTC.

The chain couples TRBV7-8 to TRBJ1-5, with 10 bases fitting TRBD1. Germline CDR1 SGHVS, CDR2 FQNEAQ. V was pared by 5 bases and J by 7 bases, with 11 bases of the junction left unmatched. The CDR3 consists of 16 residues. CDR3 nucleotide sequence: TGTGCCAGCAGCCTTCATGACCGGGACAGGGGCCAGCCCCAGCATTTT. Protein product: CASSLHDRDRGQPQHF.

J is TRBJ2-1 and V is TRBV2, with 10 bases fitting TRBD1. The CDR3 is 15 amino acids. Losses at the gene ends were 6 bases for V and 3 bases for J; bases not matched to a gene: 5. Germline V gene sequence: CDR1 SNHLY, CDR2 FYNNEI. DNA of the CDR3: TGTGCCAGCAGGACCGGGACAGGGGACTACAATGAGCAGTTCTTC. This translates into CASRTGTGDYNEQFF. Complete variable domain (other parts from reference TRBV2 and TRBJ2-1): EPEVTQTPSHQVTQMGQEVILRCVPISNHLYFYWYRQILGQKVEFLVSFYNNEISEKSEIFDDQFSVERPDGSNFTLKIRSTKLEDSAMYFCASRTGTGDYNEQFFGPGTRLTVL.

The chain is built from TRBV4-2 and TRBJ1-1; D is unclear. V gave up 4 bases and J gave up 3 bases, with 9 bases separating them. Per germline, CDR1 LGHNA and CDR2 YNFKEQ. The CDR3 length is 13 residues. CDR3 coding DNA: TGTGCCAGCAGCCGAGGGATTTACACTGAAGCTTTCTTT. Amino acids: CASSRGIYTEAFF.

V usage is TRBV30 and J usage is TRBJ1-2, with 12 positions matching TRBD1. From germline, CDR1 is GTSNPN and CDR2 SVGIG (reference sequence). The CDR3 spans 13 residues. After removal of 5 bases from V and 5 bases from J, the junction contained 3 bases not matched to a gene. Here the CDR3 DNA reads TGTGCCTGGCGGGACAGGGGGCGTTATGGCTACACCTTC. Translated: CAWRDRGRYGYTF.

This clone was seen more than once but under ten times. The chain uses TRBV6-1 and TRBJ2-3; TRBD2 aligns across 12 bases. Germline CDR1 is MNHNS and CDR2 is SASEGT. This CDR3 is built from 16 residues. V lost 4 bases, J lost 4 bases, and 6 bases stayed unmatched. In nucleotides, the CDR3 is TGTGCCAGCAGTGCCTCCGGGACTAGCGGGCCAGATACGCAGTATTTT. Residues: CASSASGTSGPDTQYF.

V is TRBV4-3 and J is TRBJ1-3; D is unclear. V was shortened by 1 base and J by 6 bases, with 13 bases between the two germline ends. Germline CDR1 reads LGHNA; CDR2 reads YSLEER. This CDR3 comprises 15 residues. CDR3 sequence reads: CASSQGSGPENTIYF. In DNA form, the CDR3 reads TGCGCCAGCAGCCAAGGTAGCGGCCCCGAAAACACCATATATTTT.

CDR3 protein: CASSLGGIGTGYNQPQHF. In DNA, the CDR3 is TGTGCCAGCAGCTTGGGGGGGATCGGGACAGGGTACAATCAGCCCCAGCATTTT. The chain combines TRBV5-6 with TRBJ1-5, with TRBD1 matching 9 bases. This CDR3 comprises 18 residues. J gave up 3 bases and V 0 bases, and 10 bases lay outside the gene matches. In germline, CDR1 is SGHDT, CDR2 YYEEEE.

The chain uses TRBV15 and TRBJ1-4, with D unresolved. The V end lost 8 bases, the J end lost 5 bases, and 6 bases lay between the germline ends. The CDR3 is 11 amino acids. The V gene's germline CDR1 is LNHNV and CDR2 YYDKDF (reference sequence). The CDR3 is CATQENEKLFF. The CDR3 DNA is TGTGCCACCCAAGAGAATGAAAAACTGTTTTTT.

The V and J genes are TRBV15 and TRBJ2-7; D gene unclear. CDR3 length: 13 residues. Per germline, CDR1 LNHNV and CDR2 YYDKDF (reference sequence). V shed 3 bases and J shed 0 bases, with 6 bases lying between them. CDR3 coding DNA: TGTGCCACCAGCAGGGCCCACTCCTACGAGCAGTACTTC. It encodes CATSRAHSYEQYF.

The rearrangement uses TRBV5-1 and TRBJ1-2; D might be TRBD1 (6 bases). CDR1 SGHRS and CDR2 YFSETQ come from the germline V gene. The CDR3 extends over 16 amino acids. V was clipped by 2 bases and J by 2 bases, with 16 bases between them. The CDR3 sequence: CASSFNFQGPNYGYTF. The CDR3 DNA reads TGCGCCAGCAGCTTTAATTTTCAGGGGCCGAACTATGGCTACACCTTC.

V is TRBV6-5 and J is TRBJ2-7, with 7 bases matching TRBD2. This CDR3 is 16 amino acids long. CDR1 MNHEY and CDR2 SVGAGI come from the germline V gene. The J segment lost 4 bases and the V segment lost 0 bases, leaving 9 bases of the junction unmatched. CDR3 sequence: CASSYSGLAASYEQYF. For the CDR3, the DNA is TGTGCCAGCAGTTACTCAGGGCTAGCGGCAAGTTACGAGCAGTACTTC.

V gene TRBV6-5 combines with J gene TRBJ1-2, with a tentative D call TRBD1 (5 bases). The germline V gene has CDR1 MNHEY and CDR2 SVGAGI. Trimming pared 2 bases from V and 6 bases from J, leaving 10 bases between. CDR3 size: 13 residues. The CDR3 nucleotides are TGTGCCAGCAGTTACGGCAGGGTTCATGGCTACACCTTC. It codes for CASSYGRVHGYTF.

This sequence joins TRBV2 and TRBJ2-2; 13 nucleotides line up with TRBD2. This CDR3 contains 18 residues. Germline lookup yields CDR1 SNHLY and CDR2 FYNNEI. V shed 5 bases, J shed 2 bases, and the junction held 8 bases outside the gene matches. The CDR3 DNA sequence: TGTGCCAGCAGTCCCGGGACTAGCGGGGCGATAAACACCGGGGAGCTGTTTTTT. Translated: CASSPGTSGAINTGELFF.

This chain connects TRBV6-1 to TRBJ2-7; D remains unclear. CDR1 MNHNS and CDR2 SASEGT come from the germline V gene. The CDR3 contains 13 residues. Trimming pared 4 bases from V and 6 bases from J, leaving 13 bases between. The CDR3: CASSVQTEGEQYF. CDR3 DNA: TGTGCCAGCAGTGTCCAGACTGAAGGCGAGCAGTACTTC.

V gene TRBV5-1 combines with J gene TRBJ1-3; no definite D call. Trimming removed 4 bases at V and 0 bases at J, with 14 bases between. The length of the CDR3 is 16 residues. Germline loops: CDR1 SGHRS, CDR2 YFSETQ. The CDR3 region is CASSDNVASSGNTIYF. The CDR3 DNA is TGCGCCAGCAGCGACAATGTGGCAAGCTCTGGAAACACCATATATTTT.

V gene TRBV7-8 combines with J gene TRBJ2-7, with TRBD1 matching over 12 bases. With 2 bases clipped from V and 7 bases from J, the junction kept 9 bases outside the gene matches. This CDR3 is built from 16 residues. Germline lookup yields CDR1 SGHVS and CDR2 FQNEAQ. The CDR3 nucleotides read TGTGCCAGCAGCTTATCACCGGGACAGGGGGCTGAAGAGCAGTACTTC. Translated: CASSLSPGQGAEEQYF.

J is TRBJ2-7 and V is TRBV13; 9 bases align to TRBD1. The V gene's germline CDR1 is PRHDT and CDR2 FYEKMQ (reference sequence). The CDR3 contains 13 residues. Germline trimming cut 5 bases from V and 2 bases from J; bases unmatched to any gene: 1. The CDR3 is CASSRDRAYEQYF. The CDR3, as DNA: TGTGCCAGCAGCCGGGACAGGGCCTACGAGCAGTACTTC. Using reference TRBV13 and TRBJ2-7 for the parts outside the CDR3, the full variable domain is AAGVIQSPRHLIKEKRETATLKCYPIPRHDTVYWYQQGPGQDPQFLISFYEKMQSDKGSIPDRFSAQQFSDYHSELNMSSLELGDSALYFCASSRDRAYEQYFGPGTRLTVT.

The V and J genes are TRBV6-1 and TRBJ1-1, with D uncertain. The CDR3 sequence is 13 residues long. Trimming shortened V by 6 bases and J by 1 base, and 9 bases separated the two germline ends. Germline V gene lookup returns CDR1 MNHNS and CDR2 SASEGT. For the CDR3, the DNA is TGTGCCAGCAGCGTTAATAGGAACACTGAAGCTTTCTTT. It yields the protein CASSVNRNTEAFF.

V usage is TRBV13 and J usage is TRBJ2-2, with 15 bases matching TRBD2. CDR3 length: 17 residues. Germline V gene sequence: CDR1 PRHDT, CDR2 FYEKMQ (reference sequence). V gave up 5 bases and J gave up 0 bases; unmatched junction bases: 1. CDR3 sequence: CASSGTSGGSNTGELFF. The CDR3 coding sequence is TGTGCCAGCAGCGGGACTAGCGGGGGGTCGAACACCGGGGAGCTGTTTTTT.

This clone was counted once. The genes are TRBV4-3 and TRBJ1-6; 7 bases map to TRBD1. CDR1 LGHNA and CDR2 YSLEER come from the germline V gene. With V trimmed by 1 base and J by 9 bases, 6 bases remained unmatched. The CDR3 loop spans 15 amino acids. In DNA, the CDR3 is TGCGCCAGCAGCCAAGGTGGGGACAGTATTTCACCCCTCCACTTT. Its translation is CASSQGGDSISPLHF.

The V gene is TRBV19, the J gene TRBJ1-5; TRBD1 aligns across 9 bases. This CDR3 contains 16 residues. Germline CDR1 reads LNHDA; CDR2 reads SQIVND (reference sequence). V trimming: 5 bases; J trimming: 7 bases; junction bases outside the gene matches: 12. The chain's CDR3 is CASSPTDRGVGQPQHF. The CDR3, as DNA: TGTGCCAGTAGTCCCACGGACAGGGGAGTCGGGCAGCCCCAGCATTTT.

V usage is TRBV2 and J usage is TRBJ2-1, with a tentative D call TRBD1 (6 bases). Germline loops: CDR1 SNHLY, CDR2 FYNNEI. The CDR3 contains 14 residues. V lost 7 bases, J lost 6 bases, and 16 bases lay in between. CDR3 sequence: CASKWAGASNEQFF. In DNA, the CDR3 is TGTGCCAGCAAATGGGCAGGGGCGAGCAATGAGCAGTTCTTC.